The 27 T cell receptor beta chains below all came from one sample that was sequenced in a study of blood T cells in healthy people across ages. Sample-barcoded 5' priming and a J-beta primer mix drove a second PCR of 7 to 11 cycles. TCRdb itself ran the 5' RACE reads through MiXCR, one entry per CDR3 protein. The sample has about 730,000 distinct CDR3 sequences; roughly 44% are singletons. Sequencing was performed on blood. All receptors come from a woman aged 55-69 years in good health.

This clonotype was found many times. This chain joins TRBV5-1 and TRBJ2-1, with 9 nucleotides matching TRBD2. Germline loops: CDR1 SGHRS, CDR2 YFSETQ. The CDR3 consists of 16 residues. V was pared by 2 bases and J by 2 bases, with 5 bases of the junction left unmatched. The chain's CDR3 is CASSLDLAGAYNEQFF. The DNA of the CDR3 is TGCGCCAGCAGCTTAGACTTAGCGGGGGCCTACAATGAGCAGTTCTTC. The whole variable domain, filled in from reference TRBV5-1 and TRBJ2-1, reads KAGVTQTPRYLIKTRGQQVTLSCSPISGHRSVSWYQQTPGQGLQFLFEYFSETQRNKGNFPGRFSGRQFSNSRSEMNVSTLELGDSALYLCASSLDLAGAYNEQFFGPGTRLTVL.

The sample holds a few counts of this clonotype. V is TRBV11-2 and J is TRBJ2-5; tentative D call: TRBD2 (5 bases). The germline CDR1 and CDR2 sequences are SGHAT and FQNNGV. The CDR3 contains 15 residues. V shed 5 bases and J shed 3 bases, with 16 bases lying between them. CDR3 in DNA: TGTGCCAGCAGCCGGGATTTCCTCGGGGAAGAGACCCAGTACTTC. As protein: CASSRDFLGEETQYF.

The chain carries TRBV27 and TRBJ1-5; D gene uncertain. V was clipped by 5 bases and J by 9 bases, with 14 bases between them. CDR1 and CDR2 (germline): MNHEY, SMNVEV (reference sequence). The CDR3 is made up of 13 amino acids. The CDR3 here is CASSPSPHRPQHF. The DNA for the CDR3 is TGTGCCAGCAGTCCCTCCCCACATCGGCCCCAGCATTTT.

In its sample, this clonotype was seen a few times. Possible read error: a much larger clone is one base away. This rearrangement joins TRBV20-1 to TRBJ2-1; D may match TRBD1 or TRBD2 (6 bases each). Germline CDR1 is DFQATT and CDR2 is SNEGSKA (reference sequence). V was shortened by 7 bases and J by 9 bases, with 19 bases between the two germline ends. The CDR3 runs 13 residues. CDR3 in DNA: TGCAGTGTCGATGGGGGGCCCGGAAGTGAGCAGTTCTTC. Translation gives CSVDGGPGSEQFF.

The chain has TRBV20-1 and TRBJ2-3; 8 bases match TRBD2. The CDR3 runs 17 residues. Germline trimming cut 1 base from V and 2 bases from J; bases unmatched to any gene: 11. CDR1 DFQATT and CDR2 SNEGSKA come from the germline V gene (reference sequence). The CDR3 sequence: CSARAPRGLDVTDTQYF. CDR3 nucleotides: TGCAGTGCTAGAGCCCCCCGGGGACTAGACGTCACAGATACGCAGTATTTT.

The V gene is TRBV4-2, the J gene TRBJ1-5; weak D call: TRBD1 (5 bases). The germline V gene encodes CDR1 LGHNA and CDR2 YNFKEQ. V lost 0 bases to trimming and J lost 3 bases, with 9 bases between them. The CDR3 loop spans 15 amino acids. The CDR3 protein is CASSQDGTYNQPQHF. In DNA, the CDR3 is TGTGCCAGCAGCCAAGACGGGACGTACAATCAGCCCCAGCATTTT.

The chain has TRBV7-9 and TRBJ1-4; 9 positions match TRBD1. The CDR3 is 16 residues long. CDR1 and CDR2 (germline): SEHNR, FQNEAQ (reference sequence). Germline trimming cut 3 bases from V and 5 bases from J; bases unmatched to any gene: 7. CDR3 in amino acids: CASSFTPGTGNEKLFF. The CDR3 DNA is TGTGCCAGCAGCTTCACTCCCGGGACAGGGAATGAAAAACTGTTTTTT.

This clonotype was picked up many times. The chain is built from TRBV12-3 or TRBV12-4 and TRBJ1-2; tentative D call: TRBD1 (5 bases). The CDR3 extends over 12 amino acids. The germline V and J ends were trimmed by 3 bases and 6 bases, with 8 bases remaining between them. CDR3 residues: CASSFLGDGYTF. The DNA of the CDR3 is TGTGCCAGCAGTTTTTTAGGGGATGGCTACACCTTC.

The rearrangement uses TRBV29-1 and TRBJ2-1; 7 nucleotides agree with TRBD1. The CDR3 is 11 residues long. The germline V gene encodes CDR1 SQVTM and CDR2 ANQGSEA. After removal of 8 bases from V and 6 bases from J, the junction contained 4 bases not matched to a gene. CDR3 nucleotide sequence: TGCAGCTACAGACAGGGCAATGAGCAGTTCTTC. Its translation is CSYRQGNEQFF.

The chain is built from TRBV2 and TRBJ2-4, with D perhaps matching TRBD1 or TRBD2 (7 bases each). The CDR3 sequence is 18 residues long. The germline CDR1 and CDR2 sequences are SNHLY and FYNNEI. V was shortened by 3 bases and J by 0 bases, with 18 bases between the two germline ends. CDR3 nucleotides: TGTGCCAGCAGTGATATGGGAGGGACAGTTCTAGCCAAAAACATTCAGTACTTC. This codes for CASSDMGGTVLAKNIQYF.

This clonotype came up a few times. The V gene is TRBV20-1, the J gene TRBJ2-3; D remains unclear. CDR3 length: 13 amino acids. CDR1 and CDR2 (germline): DFQATT, SNEGSKA (reference sequence). The V and J ends lost 5 bases and 1 base respectively, with 10 bases between them. CDR3 sequence (DNA): TGCAGTGCTCCTTGGATTGGCACAGATACGCAGTATTTT. Its protein product is CSAPWIGTDTQYF.

Details on this clonotype: A read error may account for a junction end that differs from germline. The chain carries TRBV5-1 and TRBJ2-7; TRBD1 is a possible D gene (6 bases). Germline CDR1 is SGHRS and CDR2 is YFSETQ. The CDR3 runs 16 residues. The CDR3 DNA reads TGCGCCAACAGCTCTCCTCAGGGGACGGGCTCCTACGAGCAGTACTTC. Translation gives CANSSPQGTGSYEQYF. Full variable domain (rest looked up from reference TRBV5-1 and TRBJ2-7): KAGVTQTPRYLIKTRGQQVTLSCSPISGHRSVSWYQQTPGQGLQFLFEYFSETQRNKGNFPGRFSGRQFSNSRSEMNVSTLELGDSALYLCANSSPQGTGSYEQYFGPGTRLTVT.

This clonotype appeared a few times. CDR3 nucleotide sequence: TGTGCCAGCAGCCAATCGATCGGTGCCGCCGAGGCTGAAGCTTTCTTT. Translation: CASSQSIGAAEAEAFF. The V gene is TRBV4-2, the J gene TRBJ1-1; no firm D call. The CDR3 extends over 16 amino acids. Per the germline V gene, CDR1 is LGHNA and CDR2 is YNFKEQ. The V end was cut by 2 bases, the J end by 6 bases, with 19 bases between.

This clonotype was observed a few times. This sequence joins TRBV5-1 and TRBJ2-3; maybe TRBD1 (5 bases). This CDR3 region has 16 residues. Trimming took 3 bases from V and 2 from J, leaving 16 bases between them. In germline, CDR1 is SGHRS, CDR2 YFSETQ. CDR3 in DNA: TGCGCCAGCAGCTCGCAACAGGTTGCCGCCACAGATACGCAGTATTTT. This sequence encodes CASSSQQVAATDTQYF.

This clonotype occurred a few times. The chain uses TRBV21-1 and TRBJ2-5; TRBD1, as called in the table, went unchecked against the DNA. TRBV21-1 is tagged as a pseudogene. This CDR3 region has 13 residues. The CDR3: CASTRDYQETQYF. In DNA, the CDR3 is TGTGCCAGCACCCGGGACTACCAAGAGACCCAGTACTTC.

The V and J genes are TRBV20-1 and TRBJ2-4, with TRBD2 as a possible D gene (5 bases). V shed 6 bases and J shed 13 bases, with 16 bases lying between them. This CDR3 has 11 amino acids. CDR1 DFQATT and CDR2 SNEGSKA come from the germline V gene (reference sequence). CDR3 in DNA: TGCAGTGCCTCGGGGAGTGCTGAGCAGTACTTC. Amino acid sequence: CSASGSAEQYF.

The V gene is TRBV25-1, the J gene TRBJ2-3; 8 bases line up with TRBD1. Germline V lookup: CDR1 MGHDK, CDR2 SYGVNS. The CDR3 sequence is 14 residues long. V dropped 4 bases and J dropped 6; count of bases not matched to a gene: 6. The CDR3 coding sequence is TGTGCCAGCAGTGCGGGACAGGTTCCGGATACGCAGTATTTT. Encoded protein: CASSAGQVPDTQYF.

The rearrangement uses TRBV5-1 and TRBJ2-2; possibly TRBD1 for D (5 bases). CDR3 length: 16 amino acids. The germline CDR1 and CDR2 sequences are SGHRS and YFSETQ. V was pared by 4 bases and J by 5 bases, with 18 bases between. CDR3 sequence: CASSSLVTTETGELFF. The CDR3 nucleotides are TGCGCCAGCAGCAGCTTGGTAACGACAGAAACCGGGGAGCTGTTTTTT. Full variable domain (missing parts from reference TRBV5-1 and TRBJ2-2): KAGVTQTPRYLIKTRGQQVTLSCSPISGHRSVSWYQQTPGQGLQFLFEYFSETQRNKGNFPGRFSGRQFSNSRSEMNVSTLELGDSALYLCASSSLVTTETGELFFGEGSRLTVL.

This clonotype turned up a few times. The chain recombines TRBV5-6 with TRBJ1-1, with TRBD1 matching over 8 bases. From germline, CDR1 is SGHDT and CDR2 YYEEEE. V trimming: 4 bases; J trimming: 3 bases; junction bases outside the gene matches: 5. This CDR3 has 14 residues. CDR3 residues: CASSHGQGDTEAFF. The CDR3 DNA is TGTGCCAGCAGCCACGGACAGGGAGACACTGAAGCTTTCTTT.

The chain is built from TRBV28 and TRBJ2-1, with 9 positions matching TRBD2. J lost 5 bases, V lost 5 bases, and 10 bases had no gene match. Germline values: CDR1 MDHEN, CDR2 SYDVKM. This CDR3 spans 16 amino acids. CDR3 in DNA: TGTGCCAGCAGTCCCCCCCCTGCGGGAGGGCACAATGAGCAGTTCTTC. It codes for CASSPPPAGGHNEQFF.

This clonotype was seen only a few times. The gene calls are TRBV11-2 and TRBJ2-5; maybe TRBD1 (5 bases). The CDR3 is 13 residues long. Trimming stripped 5 bases from V and 1 base from J, with 8 bases between. Looked up from germline, CDR1 is SGHAT and CDR2 is FQNNGV. CDR3 nucleotide sequence: TGTGCCAGCAGCAAGGGGTTCCAAGAGACCCAGTACTTC. Protein sequence: CASSKGFQETQYF.

The CDR3 here is CASSLTSTFGSPHF. The DNA for the CDR3 is TGTGCCAGCAGTCTAACGTCGACCTTCGGATCCCCCCACTTT. This chain uses TRBV28 with TRBJ1-6; no firm D call. CDR3 size: 14 residues. The germline V gene has CDR1 MDHEN and CDR2 SYDVKM. With 5 bases removed from V and 18 bases from J, the gap between germline ends came to 23 bases.

This sequence joins TRBV6-5 and TRBJ1-1; D is perhaps TRBD1 (5 bases). The V and J ends lost 0 bases and 1 base respectively, with 12 bases between them. The CDR3 loop spans 16 amino acids. Germline loops: CDR1 MNHEY, CDR2 SVGAGI. The CDR3 DNA reads as TGTGCCAGCAGTTACTCGAGTATGGACACGAACACTGAAGCTTTCTTT. Amino acid sequence: CASSYSSMDTNTEAFF.

This clonotype was observed at least ten times. At one of its ends the junction is not consistent with the germline gene, which may arise from a read error. The V call is TRBV7-3, the J call TRBJ2-3; 7 bases fit TRBD2. Germline CDR1 reads SGHTA; CDR2 reads FQGTGA. This CDR3 has 15 amino acids. The CDR3 loop is CASSFTSGGTDTQYF. Written as DNA, the CDR3 is TGCGCCAGCAGCTTCACCAGCGGGGGCACAGATACGCAGTATTTT.

The table lists this clonotype with many counts. The rearrangement links TRBV3-1 to TRBJ2-7; D gene uncertain. CDR1 is LGHDT and CDR2 is YNNKEL in the germline V gene (reference sequence). This CDR3 spans 14 amino acids. V dropped 0 bases and J dropped 3 bases, with 9 bases sitting between them. The CDR3 is CASSQEPEIYEQYF. In DNA form, the CDR3 reads TGTGCCAGCAGCCAAGAACCCGAAATCTACGAGCAGTACTTC.

Only a few counts were recorded for this clonotype. The CDR3 region is CASSLGRGELFF. The CDR3 DNA follows: TGCGCCAGCAGCTTAGGACGCGGGGAGCTGTTTTTT. The genes are TRBV5-1 and TRBJ2-2; D is unclear. Germline V gene data show CDR1 as SGHRS and CDR2 as YFSETQ. The CDR3 runs to 12 residues. V lost 2 bases and J lost 7, with 6 bases in between.

This sequence joins TRBV3-1 and TRBJ2-3, with TRBD2 identical over 9 bases. Looked up from germline, CDR1 is LGHDT and CDR2 is YNNKEL (reference sequence). The CDR3 runs to 17 residues. V lost 0 bases and J lost 3; bases outside the gene matches: 7. CDR3 residues: CASSQDLSGGSTDTQYF. The DNA for the CDR3 is TGTGCCAGCAGCCAAGACCTTAGCGGGGGATCGACAGATACGCAGTATTTT.